A single sample is the source of the 25 T cell receptor beta chains below, sequenced in a study of blood T cell repertoires in COVID-19. Libraries were prepared by immunoSEQ multiplex PCR; TCRdb keeps only in-frame clonotypes and omits some of them. The table records about 360,000 clones, over 75% of them present only once. The sample comprised PBMCs or T cells enriched from blood (not recorded which). The receptors here all came from a man aged 25-40 years who had recovered from COVID-19.

V gene TRBV29-1 combines with J gene TRBJ1-1; D might be TRBD1 (6 bases). The CDR3 runs to 12 residues. Germline CDR1 and CDR2: SQVTM and ANQGSEA. V shed 7 bases and J shed 1 base, with 10 bases lying between them. As DNA, the CDR3 is TGCAGCGCCCGGACAGCGAACACTGAAGCTTTCTTT. Residues: CSARTANTEAFF.

This clone was seen a single time. The J gene is TRBJ2-3, the V gene TRBV7-2; D might be TRBD2 (6 bases). Per the germline V gene, CDR1 is SGHTA and CDR2 is FQGNSA. Trimming removed 1 base at V and 0 bases at J, with 8 bases between. The CDR3 has 15 amino acids. For the CDR3, the DNA is TGTGCCAGCAGCTTAGGGGGACTTAGCACAGATACGCAGTATTTT. Translating gives CASSLGGLSTDTQYF.

The chain is built from TRBV6-5 and TRBJ1-5, with TRBD1 matching over 7 bases. Germline lookup yields CDR1 MNHEY and CDR2 SVGAGI. This CDR3 contains 14 residues. J was trimmed by 3 bases and V by 11 bases; bases with no gene match: 10. The CDR3 sequence is CAGSGTEFNQPQHF. The CDR3 nucleotides are TGTGCCGGTTCCGGGACAGAGTTCAATCAGCCCCAGCATTTT.

The chain links TRBV7-8 to TRBJ2-1; 13 positions match TRBD2. J lost 10 bases, V lost 5 bases, and 8 bases had no gene match. This CDR3 is built from 15 residues. In germline, CDR1 is SGHVS, CDR2 FQNEAQ. CDR3 nucleotides: TGTGCCAGCAGCAAGGGGACTAGCGGGGTAGGGGAGCAGTTCTTC. It encodes CASSKGTSGVGEQFF.

CDR3 bases: TGTGCCAGCAGTTACGGGACAGGGGGAAGTTCACCCCTCCACTTT. This translates into CASSYGTGGSSPLHF. The chain carries TRBV6-5 and TRBJ1-6; 11 nucleotides line up with TRBD1. The CDR3 is 15 residues long. Germline V gives CDR1 MNHEY, CDR2 SVGAGI. With 2 bases clipped from V and 9 bases from J, the junction kept 3 bases outside the gene matches.

The chain has TRBV7-9 and TRBJ2-2, with 9 positions matching TRBD1. Trimming at V came to 11 bases and at J to 6 bases, leaving 7 bases not matched to a gene. Germline assignment: CDR1 SEHNR and CDR2 FQNEAQ (reference sequence). The CDR3 runs to 13 residues. The CDR3: CARRDRDPGELFF. The CDR3 nucleotides read TGTGCCCGCCGGGACAGGGATCCCGGGGAGCTGTTTTTT.

This clone was recorded only once. This sequence joins TRBV7-7 and TRBJ2-3; D might be TRBD2 (6 bases). The CDR3 has 14 residues. Germline CDR1 SSHAT, CDR2 FNYEAQ (reference sequence). In nucleotides, the CDR3 is TGTGCTAGCTCAGCGGGTGTCCCCACAGATACGCAGTATTTT. It encodes CASSAGVPTDTQYF.

The CDR3 nucleotides are TGCGCCAGCAGCCAAGAGACAGCGAACACTGAAGCTTTCTTT. Translated: CASSQETANTEAFF. The rearrangement joins TRBV4-3 to TRBJ1-1; tentatively, D is TRBD1 (5 bases). V was cut by 0 bases and J by 1 base, with 6 bases left in between. Germline values: CDR1 LGHNA, CDR2 YSLEER. CDR3 length: 14 amino acids.

V usage is TRBV5-4 and J usage is TRBJ1-2; 7 positions agree with TRBD1. The CDR3 consists of 13 residues. Germline V lookup: CDR1 SGHNT, CDR2 YYREEE (reference sequence). Unmatched junction bases numbered 5, after V lost 7 bases and J lost 2 bases. CDR3 sequence (DNA): TGTGCCAGCTCCCAGGGACAGAACTATGGCTACACCTTC. As protein: CASSQGQNYGYTF.

This clone is a singleton in its sample. The chain employs TRBV10-1 and TRBJ2-1, with TRBD2 identical over 7 bases. This CDR3 has 17 amino acids. Germline loops: CDR1 WNHNN, CDR2 SYGVQD (reference sequence). Trimming removed 3 bases from V and 5 bases from J; junction bases left unmatched: 13. The CDR3 DNA sequence: TGCGCCAGCAGTGAAGTTTGGGCTAGCGGACCGAACAATGAGCAGTTCTTC. It translates to CASSEVWASGPNNEQFF.

The rearrangement uses TRBV5-6 and TRBJ2-3; D might be TRBD1 (6 bases). Between the trimmed V and J ends, which lost 3 bases and 4 bases, there was a span of 12 bases. Germline V gives CDR1 SGHDT, CDR2 YYEEEE. The CDR3 totals 14 residues. The CDR3 protein is CASSSTGTSDTQYF. In DNA form, the CDR3 reads TGTGCCAGCAGCTCAACCGGGACATCAGATACGCAGTATTTT.

The chain links TRBV5-6 to TRBJ2-7, with D uncertain. Deletions cut 0 bases from V and 3 bases from J, with 10 bases between. The CDR3 runs to 14 residues. Germline loops: CDR1 SGHDT, CDR2 YYEEEE. The CDR3 bases are TGTGCCAGCAGCTTGGCCGTCGCGAGCTACGAGCAGTACTTC. Its translation is CASSLAVASYEQYF.

The chain uses TRBV30 and TRBJ1-1; D is unresolved. Trimming took 1 base from V and 1 from J, leaving 7 bases between them. Per the germline V gene, CDR1 is GTSNPN and CDR2 is SVGIG (reference sequence). The CDR3 spans 13 residues. Written as DNA, the CDR3 is TGTGCCTGGAGTGCAGGTTCGAACACTGAAGCTTTCTTT. It specifies CAWSAGSNTEAFF.

V gene TRBV6-5 combines with J gene TRBJ1-3; no firm D call. V was clipped by 0 bases and J by 4 bases, with 10 bases between them. The CDR3 totals 15 residues. Germline CDR1 MNHEY, CDR2 SVGAGI. Here the CDR3 reads CASSYSFMEGNTIYF. The CDR3 region has the DNA TGTGCCAGCAGTTACTCGTTTATGGAGGGAAACACCATATATTTT.

V and J are TRBV19 and TRBJ2-2; D may be TRBD1 (6 bases). Germline V CDR1 and CDR2: LNHDA, SQIVND (reference sequence). The V end was cut by 6 bases, the J end by 6 bases, with 17 bases between. The CDR3 runs 15 residues. The DNA for the CDR3 is TGTGCCAGTAGAAGACCTGCAGGGGCGCCCGGGGAGCTGTTTTTT. Translated: CASRRPAGAPGELFF.

V gene TRBV10-3 combines with J gene TRBJ2-5; 12 bases map to TRBD2. CDR1 ENHRY and CDR2 SYGVKD come from the germline V gene. The CDR3 is 14 amino acids. J lost 4 bases, V lost 10 bases, and 7 bases had no gene match. CDR3 in amino acids: CATATSGGGETQYF. DNA of the CDR3: TGTGCCACGGCGACTAGCGGGGGTGGAGAGACCCAGTACTTC.

The J gene is TRBJ1-2, the V gene TRBV6-5; D gene uncertain. Germline V gene data show CDR1 as MNHEY and CDR2 as SVGAGI. This CDR3 contains 13 residues. Trimming shortened V by 5 bases and J by 0 bases, and 7 bases separated the two germline ends. The CDR3 DNA sequence: TGTGCCAGCAGTCCTCCCTCTAACTATGGCTACACCTTC. As protein: CASSPPSNYGYTF.

The chain links TRBV3-1 (or the pseudogene TRBV3-2) to TRBJ2-5; perhaps TRBD1 as D (10 bases). Germline lookup yields CDR1 LGHDT and CDR2 YNNKEL (reference sequence). V was trimmed by 5 bases and J by 6 bases, leaving 22 bases between them. This CDR3 is 16 amino acids long. The CDR3 sequence is CASSLSGGTGEKTQYF. The CDR3 bases are TGTGCCAGCAGCTTAAGCGGGGGGACAGGGGAGAAGACCCAGTACTTC.

V is TRBV30 and J is TRBJ1-3; D unresolved. Germline V gene lookup returns CDR1 GTSNPN and CDR2 SVGIG (reference sequence). V shed 4 bases and J shed 4 bases, with 14 bases lying between them. The CDR3 runs to 14 residues. CDR3 in amino acids: CAWTSDPGGNTIYF. For the CDR3, the DNA is TGTGCCTGGACCTCCGACCCCGGGGGAAACACCATATATTTT.

This clone was observed a handful of times. The V and J genes are TRBV12-3 or TRBV12-4 and TRBJ1-1; D call uncertain. CDR3 size: 12 residues. The ends were cut back, 6 bases at V and 1 base at J, with 6 bases in the middle. The CDR3 here is CASSEGNTEAFF. CDR3 in DNA: TGTGCCAGCAGCGAGGGGAACACTGAAGCTTTCTTT.

This rearrangement joins TRBV5-1 to TRBJ1-2, with 9 bases matching TRBD1. After removal of 4 bases from V and 3 bases from J, the junction contained 13 bases not matched to a gene. Germline CDR1 is SGHRS and CDR2 is YFSETQ. This CDR3 comprises 17 residues. The DNA of the CDR3 is TGCGCCAGCAGCCGGGGACAGGGCTCCCAAACTGACTATGGCTACACCTTC. Its translation: CASSRGQGSQTDYGYTF.

The chain couples TRBV5-4 to TRBJ1-2, with 8 bases lining up with TRBD1. V was pared by 1 base and J by 5 bases, with 7 bases of the junction left unmatched. CDR3 length: 15 amino acids. CDR1 and CDR2 (germline): SGHNT, YYREEE (reference sequence). CDR3 DNA: TGTGCCAGCAGCTTGCAACAGGGGGTGGGATATGGCTACACCTTC. Translation: CASSLQQGVGYGYTF.

This chain connects TRBV9 to TRBJ2-3; weak D call: TRBD2 (5 bases). Looked up from germline, CDR1 is SGDLS and CDR2 is YYNGEE. The V end was cut by 3 bases, the J end by 5 bases, with 7 bases between. This CDR3 is built from 12 residues. CDR3 bases: TGTGCCAGCAGCGCCAGCGGAGATACGCAGTATTTT. This encodes CASSASGDTQYF.

This clone was recorded only once. The gene calls are TRBV6-5 and TRBJ1-5; D uncertain. Trimming stripped 7 bases from V and 3 bases from J, with 7 bases between. The germline V gene has CDR1 MNHEY and CDR2 SVGAGI. CDR3 length: 12 residues. CDR3 loop: CASNRPNQPQHF. CDR3 in DNA: TGTGCCAGCAACAGACCCAATCAGCCCCAGCATTTT.

Details on this clone: Other DNA sequences in the sample encode the same CDR3. V is TRBV9 and J is TRBJ1-5; D might be TRBD1 (6 bases). CDR3 length: 15 residues. The V end lost 1 base, the J end lost 4 bases, and 12 bases lay between the germline ends. CDR1 SGDLS and CDR2 YYNGEE come from the germline V gene. The CDR3 DNA is TGTGCCAGCAGCGTATCAGGGGTTGGAAATCAGCCCCAGCATTTT. Protein: CASSVSGVGNQPQHF.